There are a few counts of the clone carrying this TCR beta chain. As yet, its antigen is unknown. The entry originates in a study of T cells in Graves' hyperthyroidism and ophthalmopathy. As for the study in general: Peripheral blood was taken when the disease was first diagnosed, before any treatment began.

General study results and limits: Using 13 V-J features, a model discriminated ophthalmopathy from stable hyperthyroidism.

TCR beta CDR3 regions were amplified from RNA transcripts. TCR CDR3 underwent first-round RT-PCR with the HTBI primer set. Each CDR3 protein is one row after TCRdb ran MiXCR on the multiplex PCR reads. This sample has 500,000 to 600,000 distinct CDR3 sequences, with 15% to 20% found just once. Uncontrolled infection, other autoimmune disease, pregnancy or lactation disqualified patients from enrolment. Isolation of PBMCs was performed on roughly 9 ml fresh peripheral blood. The specimen sequenced was blood. The clonotype was recovered from a man aged 35-49 years with Graves' ophthalmopathy.

CDR3: CASSYRAEETQYF. CDR3 sequence (DNA): TGTGCCAGCAGTTACAGGGCCGAAGAGACCCAGTACTTC. This sequence joins TRBV6-5 and TRBJ2-5; D not resolved. The ends were cut back, 2 bases at V and 3 bases at J, with 7 bases in the middle. Germline-derived CDR1 and CDR2 are MNHEY and SVGAGI. The CDR3 covers 13 residues.